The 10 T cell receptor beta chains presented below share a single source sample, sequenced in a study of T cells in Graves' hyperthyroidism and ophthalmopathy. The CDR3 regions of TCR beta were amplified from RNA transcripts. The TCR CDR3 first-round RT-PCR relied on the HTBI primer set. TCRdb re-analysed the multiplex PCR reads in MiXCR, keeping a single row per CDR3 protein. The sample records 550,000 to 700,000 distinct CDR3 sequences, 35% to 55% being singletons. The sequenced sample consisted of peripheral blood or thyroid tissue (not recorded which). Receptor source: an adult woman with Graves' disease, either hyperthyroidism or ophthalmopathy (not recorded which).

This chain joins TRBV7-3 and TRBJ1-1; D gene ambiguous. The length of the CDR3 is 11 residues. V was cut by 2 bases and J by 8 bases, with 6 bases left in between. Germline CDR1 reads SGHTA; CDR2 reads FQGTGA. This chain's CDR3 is CASSLGLEAFF. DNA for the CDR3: TGTGCCAGCAGCTTAGGGCTAGAAGCTTTCTTT.

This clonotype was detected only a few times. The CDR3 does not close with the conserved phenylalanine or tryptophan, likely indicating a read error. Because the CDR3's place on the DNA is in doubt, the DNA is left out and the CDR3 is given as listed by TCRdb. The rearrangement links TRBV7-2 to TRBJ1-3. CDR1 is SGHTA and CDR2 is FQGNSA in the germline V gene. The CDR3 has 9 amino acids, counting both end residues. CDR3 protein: CASRRGPST.

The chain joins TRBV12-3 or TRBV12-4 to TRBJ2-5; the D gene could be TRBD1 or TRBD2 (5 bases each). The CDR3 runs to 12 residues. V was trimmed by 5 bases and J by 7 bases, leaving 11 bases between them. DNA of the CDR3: TGTGCCAGCAGTCTTCCCGGGACGACCCAGTACTTC. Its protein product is CASSLPGTTQYF.

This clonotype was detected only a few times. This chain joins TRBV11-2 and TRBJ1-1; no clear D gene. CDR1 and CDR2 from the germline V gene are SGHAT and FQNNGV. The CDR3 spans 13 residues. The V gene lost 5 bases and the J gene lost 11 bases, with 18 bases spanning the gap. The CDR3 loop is CASSHGFTGEAFF. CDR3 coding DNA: TGTGCCAGCAGCCACGGGTTCACCGGGGAGGCTTTCTTT.

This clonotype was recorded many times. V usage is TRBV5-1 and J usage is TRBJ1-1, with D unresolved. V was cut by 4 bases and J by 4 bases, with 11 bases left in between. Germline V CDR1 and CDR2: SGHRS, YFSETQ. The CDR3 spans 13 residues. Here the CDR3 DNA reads TGCGCCAGCAGCGAATACGGTGGCACTGAAGCTTTCTTT. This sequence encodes CASSEYGGTEAFF.

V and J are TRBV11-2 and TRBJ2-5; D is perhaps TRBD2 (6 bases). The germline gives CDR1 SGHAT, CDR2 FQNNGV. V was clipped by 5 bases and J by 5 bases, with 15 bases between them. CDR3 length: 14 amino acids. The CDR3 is CASSLRELSETQYF. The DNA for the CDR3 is TGTGCCAGCAGCCTTCGGGAGCTTTCCGAGACCCAGTACTTC.

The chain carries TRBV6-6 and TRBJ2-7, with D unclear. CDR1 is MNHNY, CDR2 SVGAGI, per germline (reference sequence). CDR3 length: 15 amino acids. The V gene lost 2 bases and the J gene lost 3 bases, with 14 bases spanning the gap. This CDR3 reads CASSYMGKGVYEQYF. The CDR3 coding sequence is TGTGCCAGCAGTTACATGGGGAAGGGCGTCTACGAGCAGTACTTC.

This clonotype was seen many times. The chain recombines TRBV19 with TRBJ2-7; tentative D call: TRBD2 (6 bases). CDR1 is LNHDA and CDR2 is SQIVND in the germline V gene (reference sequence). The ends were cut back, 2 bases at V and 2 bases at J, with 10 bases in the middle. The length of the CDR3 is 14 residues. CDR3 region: CASSINSGPYEQYF. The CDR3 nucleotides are TGTGCCAGTAGTATAAATAGCGGTCCCTACGAGCAGTACTTC.

The CDR3 sequence is CASSVQGDTEAFF. CDR3 nucleotide sequence: TGTGCCAGCAGTGTACAGGGAGACACTGAAGCTTTCTTT. This chain uses TRBV2 with TRBJ1-1, with D tentatively TRBD1 (6 bases). The germline V gene encodes CDR1 SNHLY and CDR2 FYNNEI. V lost 4 bases to trimming and J lost 3 bases, with 9 bases between them. The CDR3 length is 13 residues.

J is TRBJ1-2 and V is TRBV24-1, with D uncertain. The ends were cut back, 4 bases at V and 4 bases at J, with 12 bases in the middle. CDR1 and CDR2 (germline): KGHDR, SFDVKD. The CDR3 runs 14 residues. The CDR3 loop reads CATSDPGSGYGYTF. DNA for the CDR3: TGTGCCACCAGTGACCCCGGGAGTGGCTATGGCTACACCTTC.